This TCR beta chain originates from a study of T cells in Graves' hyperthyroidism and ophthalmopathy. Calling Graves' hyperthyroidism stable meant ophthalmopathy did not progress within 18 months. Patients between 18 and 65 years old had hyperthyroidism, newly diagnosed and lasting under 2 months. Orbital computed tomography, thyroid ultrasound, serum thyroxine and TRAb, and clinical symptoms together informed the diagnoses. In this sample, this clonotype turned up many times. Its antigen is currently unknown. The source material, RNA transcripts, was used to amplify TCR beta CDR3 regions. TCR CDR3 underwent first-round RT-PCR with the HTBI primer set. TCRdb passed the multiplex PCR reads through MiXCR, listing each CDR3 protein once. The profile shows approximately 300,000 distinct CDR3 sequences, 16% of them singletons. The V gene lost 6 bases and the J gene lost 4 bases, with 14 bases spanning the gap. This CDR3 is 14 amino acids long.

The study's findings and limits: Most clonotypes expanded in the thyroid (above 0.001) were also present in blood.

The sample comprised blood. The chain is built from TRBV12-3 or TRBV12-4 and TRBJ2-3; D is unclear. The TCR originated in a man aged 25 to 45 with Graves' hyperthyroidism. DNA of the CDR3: TGTGCCAGCAGGAAATATGAGAGGCCAGATACGCAGTATTTT. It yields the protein CASRKYERPDTQYF.